The following is a T cell receptor beta chain sequence with its context. Its antigen is unknown. The data were taken from a study of cytomegalovirus exposure and HLA in healthy donors. As for the study in general: Most donors, around 81% of approximately 400 genotyped, fell in the Caucasian-associated ancestry cluster. Findings of the study overall: TCR beta V segments were, for the most part, productive about 87% or about 30% of the time in an earlier analysis. A later analysis found that most CMV-associated TCR beta chains appeared HLA-restricted. In a later analysis, around 18,000 TCR beta sequences were associated with HLA alleles at 0.05 false discovery rate.

CDR3 length equals 15 residues. Looked up from germline, CDR1 is MNHEY and CDR2 is SVGAGI. V lost 6 bases, J lost 8 bases, and 19 bases lay in between. The PCR made use of 60 Vbeta and 13 Jbeta primers. Method: immunoSEQ multiplex PCR; TCRdb's copy keeps in-frame clones and lacks some. This table holds 220,000 or so clones. The rearrangement joins TRBV6-5 to TRBJ1-4; D might be TRBD1 (6 bases). The sequenced material came from PBMCs. The TCR comes from a girl aged 2 to 10 in good health and CMV-seropositive. This CDR3 is CASRTSQGPIEKLFF. The CDR3 DNA reads TGTGCCAGCAGAACCTCACAGGGACCGATAGAAAAACTGTTTTTT.